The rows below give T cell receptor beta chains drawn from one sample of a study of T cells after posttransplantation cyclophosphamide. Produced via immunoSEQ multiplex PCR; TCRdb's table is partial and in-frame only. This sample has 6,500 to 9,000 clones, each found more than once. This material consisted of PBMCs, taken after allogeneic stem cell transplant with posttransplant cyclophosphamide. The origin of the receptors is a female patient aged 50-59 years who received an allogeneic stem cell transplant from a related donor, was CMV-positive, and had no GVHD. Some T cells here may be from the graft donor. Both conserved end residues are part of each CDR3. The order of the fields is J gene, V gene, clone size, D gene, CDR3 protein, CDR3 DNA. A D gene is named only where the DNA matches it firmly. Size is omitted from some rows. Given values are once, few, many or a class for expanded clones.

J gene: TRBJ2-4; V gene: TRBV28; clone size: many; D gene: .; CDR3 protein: CASSFRFMAAKNIQYF; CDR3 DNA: TGTGCCAGCAGTTTTCGCTTTATGGCAGCCAAAAACATTCAGTACTTC
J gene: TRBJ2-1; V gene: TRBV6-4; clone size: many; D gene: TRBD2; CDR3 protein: CASSDSGLATYNEQFF; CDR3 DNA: TGTGCCAGCAGTGACTCGGGACTAGCGACCTACAATGAGCAGTTCTTC
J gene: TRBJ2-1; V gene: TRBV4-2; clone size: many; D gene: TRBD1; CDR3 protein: CASRPGQGARDEQFF; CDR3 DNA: TGTGCCAGCAGACCTGGACAGGGGGCACGGGACGAGCAGTTCTTC
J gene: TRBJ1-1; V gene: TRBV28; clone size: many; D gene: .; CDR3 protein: CASSYRDGNTEAFF; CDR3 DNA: TGTGCCAGCAGTTACAGAGATGGGAACACTGAAGCTTTCTTT
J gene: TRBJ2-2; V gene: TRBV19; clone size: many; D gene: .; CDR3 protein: CASSTGVTPTGELFF; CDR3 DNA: TGTGCCAGTAGTACAGGGGTCACTCCAACCGGGGAGCTGTTTTTT
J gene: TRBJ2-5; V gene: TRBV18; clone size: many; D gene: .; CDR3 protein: CASSPGRDKREPYF; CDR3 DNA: TGTGCCAGCTCACCAGGGCGGGACAAACGGGAACCGTACTTC
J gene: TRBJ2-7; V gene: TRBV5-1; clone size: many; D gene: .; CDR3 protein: CASSNHGQLATGEQYF; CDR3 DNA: TGCGCCAGCAGCAACCATGGACAGTTAGCGACGGGAGAGCAGTACTTC
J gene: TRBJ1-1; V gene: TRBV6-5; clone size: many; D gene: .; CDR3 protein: CASRTGVTEAFF; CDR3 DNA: TGTGCCAGCAGAACCGGGGTAACTGAAGCTTTCTTT
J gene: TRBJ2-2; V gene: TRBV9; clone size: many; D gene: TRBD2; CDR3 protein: CASSVVLAGEGELFF; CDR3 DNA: TGTGCCAGCAGCGTAGTTCTAGCGGGAGAGGGGGAGCTGTTTTTT
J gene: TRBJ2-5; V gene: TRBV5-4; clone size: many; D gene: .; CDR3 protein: CASSLDGVGQETQYF; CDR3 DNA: TGTGCCAGCAGCTTGGACGGGGTGGGGCAAGAGACCCAGTACTTC
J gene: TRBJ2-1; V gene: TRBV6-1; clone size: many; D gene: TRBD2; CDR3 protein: CASSLLAGGAEQFF; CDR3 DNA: TGTGCCAGCAGCCTACTAGCGGGAGGGGCTGAGCAGTTCTTC
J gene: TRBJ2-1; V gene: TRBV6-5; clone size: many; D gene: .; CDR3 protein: CASSYLLGGSYNEQFF; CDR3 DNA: TGTGCCAGCAGTTACCTACTAGGGGGTTCCTACAATGAGCAGTTCTTC
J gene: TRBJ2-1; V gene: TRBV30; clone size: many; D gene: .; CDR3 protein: CAWHFHNEQFF; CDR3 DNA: TGTGCCTGGCATTTTCATAATGAGCAGTTCTTC
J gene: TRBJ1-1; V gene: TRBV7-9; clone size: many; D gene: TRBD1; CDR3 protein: CASSLASWTGVPEAFF; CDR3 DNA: TGTGCCAGCAGCTTAGCCTCCTGGACAGGGGTCCCTGAAGCTTTCTTT
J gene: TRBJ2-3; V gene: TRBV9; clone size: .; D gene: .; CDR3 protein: CASSVRDSNPQYF; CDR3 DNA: TGTGCCAGCAGCGTCAGGGATTCAAATCCGCAGTATTTT
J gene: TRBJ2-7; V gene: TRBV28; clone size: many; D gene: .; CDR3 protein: CASSSRASLNEQYF; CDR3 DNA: TGTGCCAGCAGTTCCCGTGCGTCCCTCAACGAGCAGTACTTC
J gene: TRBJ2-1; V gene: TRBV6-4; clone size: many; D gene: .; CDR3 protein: CASSDGFRSSYNEQFF; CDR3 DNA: TGTGCCAGCAGTGACGGCTTCAGGAGCTCCTACAATGAGCAGTTCTTC
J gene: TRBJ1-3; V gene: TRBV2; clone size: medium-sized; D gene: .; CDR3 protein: CASSVQGSLATIYF; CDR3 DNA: TGTGCCAGCAGTGTCCAGGGTTCTCTTGCCACCATATATTTT
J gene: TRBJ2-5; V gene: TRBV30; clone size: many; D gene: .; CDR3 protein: CAWSTDFQETQYF; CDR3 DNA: TGTGCCTGGAGTACGGACTTCCAAGAGACCCAGTACTTC
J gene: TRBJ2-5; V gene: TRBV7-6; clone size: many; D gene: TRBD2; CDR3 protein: CASVRLAGQETQYF; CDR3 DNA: TGTGCCAGCGTACGGCTAGCGGGCCAAGAGACCCAGTACTTC
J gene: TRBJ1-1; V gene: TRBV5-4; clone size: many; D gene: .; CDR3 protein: CASSSPGGREAFF; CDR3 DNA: TGTGCCAGCAGCTCCCCGGGGGGCCGTGAAGCTTTCTTT
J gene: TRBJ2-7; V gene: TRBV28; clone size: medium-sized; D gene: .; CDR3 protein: CASRARDFSYEQYF; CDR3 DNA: TGTGCCAGCAGGGCCCGGGACTTCTCCTACGAGCAGTACTTC
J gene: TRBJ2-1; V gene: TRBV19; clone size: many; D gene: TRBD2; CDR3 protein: CASSIPSGRANNEQFF; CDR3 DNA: TGTGCCAGTAGTATCCCGAGCGGGAGGGCCAACAATGAGCAGTTCTTC
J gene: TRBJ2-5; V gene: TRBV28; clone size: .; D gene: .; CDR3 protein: CASTPRGRWETQYF; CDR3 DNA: TGTGCCAGCACCCCCAGGGGGAGGTGGGAGACCCAGTACTTC
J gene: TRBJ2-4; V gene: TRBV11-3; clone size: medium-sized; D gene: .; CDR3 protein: CASSLGGGQAKNIQYF; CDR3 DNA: TGTGCCAGCAGCTTGGGCGGCGGACAAGCCAAAAACATTCAGTACTTC
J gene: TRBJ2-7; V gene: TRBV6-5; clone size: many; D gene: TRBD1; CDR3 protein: CASSWTGGGYEQYF; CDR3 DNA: TGTGCCAGCAGCTGGACAGGGGGGGGCTACGAGCAGTACTTC
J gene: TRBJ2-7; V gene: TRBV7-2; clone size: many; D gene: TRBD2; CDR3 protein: CASSITSGSYEQYF; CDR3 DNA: TGTGCCAGCAGCATTACTAGCGGGAGTTACGAGCAGTACTTC
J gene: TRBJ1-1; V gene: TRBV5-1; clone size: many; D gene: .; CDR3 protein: CASSFQGRGTEAFF; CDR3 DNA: TGCGCCAGCAGCTTCCAAGGCCGGGGCACTGAAGCTTTCTTT
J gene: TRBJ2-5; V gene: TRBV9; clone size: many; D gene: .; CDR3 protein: CASSVTDSSGGETQYF; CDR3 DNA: TGTGCCAGCAGCGTCACGGACAGCTCAGGAGGAGAGACCCAGTACTTC
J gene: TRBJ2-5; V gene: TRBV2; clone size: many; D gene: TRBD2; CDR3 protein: CASSRASGRAVETQYF; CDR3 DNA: TGTGCCAGCAGTCGGGCTAGCGGGAGGGCCGTAGAGACCCAGTACTTC
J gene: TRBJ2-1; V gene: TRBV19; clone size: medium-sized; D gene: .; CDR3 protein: CASSIAVTGGSGNEQFF; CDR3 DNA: TGTGCCAGTAGTATAGCCGTAACGGGGGGCTCGGGCAATGAGCAGTTCTTC
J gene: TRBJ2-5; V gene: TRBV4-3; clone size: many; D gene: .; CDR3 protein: CASSQGGGLQETQYF; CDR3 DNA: TGCGCCAGCAGCCAGGGAGGCGGGTTACAAGAGACCCAGTACTTC
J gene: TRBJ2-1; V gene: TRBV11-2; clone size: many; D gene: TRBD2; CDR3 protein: CASSFTGTSGSEQFF; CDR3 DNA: TGTGCCAGCAGCTTTACCGGGACTAGCGGGAGTGAGCAGTTCTTC
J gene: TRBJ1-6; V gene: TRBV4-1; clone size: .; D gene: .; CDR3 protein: CASSQAGGAFGSPLHF; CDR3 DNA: TGCGCCAGCAGCCAAGCGGGCGGGGCATTTGGTTCACCCCTCCACTTT
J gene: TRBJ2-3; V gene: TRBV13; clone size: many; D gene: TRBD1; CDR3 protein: CASSPPGQGGAWASDTQYF; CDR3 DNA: TGTGCCAGCAGCCCTCCCGGACAGGGGGGCGCATGGGCCTCAGATACGCAGTATTTT
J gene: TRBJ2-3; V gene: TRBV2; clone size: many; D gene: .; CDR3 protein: CASIGPSTDTQYF; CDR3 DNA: TGTGCCAGCATAGGGCCGTCAACAGATACGCAGTATTTT